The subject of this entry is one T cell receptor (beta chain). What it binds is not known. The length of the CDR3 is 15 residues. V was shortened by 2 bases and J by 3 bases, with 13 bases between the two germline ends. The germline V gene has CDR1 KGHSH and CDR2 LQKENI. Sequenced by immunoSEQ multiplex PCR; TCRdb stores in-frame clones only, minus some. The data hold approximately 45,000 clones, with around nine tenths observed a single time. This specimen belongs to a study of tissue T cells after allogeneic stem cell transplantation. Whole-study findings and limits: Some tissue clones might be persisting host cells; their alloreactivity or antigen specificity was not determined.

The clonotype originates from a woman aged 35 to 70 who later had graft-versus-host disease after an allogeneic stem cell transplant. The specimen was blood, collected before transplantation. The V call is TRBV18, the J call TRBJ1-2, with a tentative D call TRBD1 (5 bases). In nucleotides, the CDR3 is TGTGCCAGCTCACCAACGAAGACAGACTACTATGGCTACACCTTC. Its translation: CASSPTKTDYYGYTF.